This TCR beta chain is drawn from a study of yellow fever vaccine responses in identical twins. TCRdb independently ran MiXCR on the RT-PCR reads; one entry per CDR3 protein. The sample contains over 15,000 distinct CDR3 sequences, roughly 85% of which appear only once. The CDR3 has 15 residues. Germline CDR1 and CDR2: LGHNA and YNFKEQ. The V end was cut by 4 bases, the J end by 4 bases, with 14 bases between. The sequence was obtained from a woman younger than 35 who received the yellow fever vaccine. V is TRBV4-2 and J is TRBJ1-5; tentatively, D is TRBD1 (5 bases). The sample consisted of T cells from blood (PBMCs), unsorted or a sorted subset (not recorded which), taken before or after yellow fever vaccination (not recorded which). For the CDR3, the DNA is TGTGCCAGCAGCCCAACTCAGGGTGCTAATCAGCCCCAGCATTTT. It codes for CASSPTQGANQPQHF.